The 24 T cell receptor beta chains reported below all come from one sample, sequenced in a study of T cells in Graves' hyperthyroidism and ophthalmopathy. The CDR3 regions of TCR beta were amplified from RNA transcripts. TCR CDR3 regions were first amplified by RT-PCR with HTBI primers. TCRdb redid the calling of the multiplex PCR reads with MiXCR, one entry per CDR3 protein. The table shows roughly 570,000 distinct CDR3 sequences, with 46% occurring only once. Material for sequencing was peripheral blood or thyroid tissue (not recorded which). The receptors were sampled from an adult woman with Graves' disease, either hyperthyroidism or ophthalmopathy (not recorded which).

The rearrangement joins TRBV7-2 to TRBJ1-5, with D possibly matching TRBD1 (6 bases). The V end was cut by 5 bases, the J end by 7 bases, with 15 bases between. The CDR3 loop spans 14 amino acids. The germline V gene encodes CDR1 SGHTA and CDR2 FQGNSA. The CDR3 here is CASSPIEGVQPQHF. The CDR3 nucleotides are TGTGCCAGCAGCCCAATCGAGGGGGTCCAGCCCCAGCATTTT.

The chain has TRBV6-5 and TRBJ1-2, with 8 positions matching TRBD1. The CDR3 is 14 amino acids. Trimming at V came to 10 bases and at J to 4 bases, leaving 11 bases not matched to a gene. In germline, CDR1 is MNHEY, CDR2 SVGAGI. The CDR3 region has the DNA TGTGCCACCGGCGGACAGGGCAGCTCCTATGGCTACACCTTC. The encoded protein is CATGGQGSSYGYTF.

V gene TRBV29-1 combines with J gene TRBJ1-1; 11 positions match TRBD1. Germline lookup yields CDR1 SQVTM and CDR2 ANQGSEA. Germline trimming cut 6 bases from V and 5 bases from J; bases unmatched to any gene: 8. This CDR3 spans 14 amino acids. The CDR3 DNA reads as TGCAGCGTGGCAAAGGGGACAGGGGGAACTGAAGCTTTCTTT. Translated, it gives CSVAKGTGGTEAFF.

The V gene is TRBV19, the J gene TRBJ2-7, with D possibly being TRBD2 (5 bases). V shed 5 bases and J shed 5 bases, with 10 bases lying between them. Germline V gives CDR1 LNHDA, CDR2 SQIVND (reference sequence). The CDR3 is 12 residues long. The CDR3 region has the DNA TGTGCCAGTAGTGGGAGCGTGGACGAGCAGTACTTC. It encodes CASSGSVDEQYF.

V usage is TRBV2 and J usage is TRBJ1-2; the match to TRBD1 covers 7 bases. Unmatched junction bases numbered 7, after V lost 6 bases and J lost 6 bases. Per germline, CDR1 SNHLY and CDR2 FYNNEI. The CDR3 runs 13 residues. The CDR3 protein is CASRALTGNGYTF. CDR3 DNA sequence: TGTGCCAGCAGAGCCTTGACAGGGAATGGCTACACCTTC.

This clonotype appeared a few times. The chain links TRBV28 to TRBJ1-5; 7 positions match TRBD1. Germline lookup yields CDR1 MDHEN and CDR2 SYDVKM. The J segment lost 5 bases and the V segment lost 6 bases, leaving 10 bases of the junction unmatched. This CDR3 has 15 residues. The CDR3 sequence is CASSPVDRVDQPQHF. The CDR3 nucleotides are TGTGCCAGCAGCCCAGTAGACAGGGTTGATCAGCCCCAGCATTTT.

This clonotype has only a few counts. A much more abundant neighbour one base away suggests this may be a read error. CDR3 sequence (DNA): TGCAGTGCTAGAGATCCGGGACTTGACACCGGGGAGCTGCTTTTT. Amino acids: CSARDPGLDTGELLF. The rearrangement uses TRBV20-1 and TRBJ2-2; TRBD2 is a possible D gene (6 bases). The germline V gene has CDR1 DFQATT and CDR2 SNEGSKA (reference sequence). The CDR3 sequence is 15 residues long.

The chain links TRBV7-2 to TRBJ2-7; a possible D gene is TRBD2 (6 bases). The CDR3 has 16 residues. Trimming removed 2 bases from V and 7 bases from J, with 21 bases in between. Germline CDR1 reads SGHTA; CDR2 reads FQGNSA. CDR3 in amino acids: CASSLIAGSSYNEQYF. In DNA, the CDR3 is TGTGCCAGCAGCTTAATTGCCGGGAGCTCCTACAATGAGCAGTACTTC.

Of note for this clonotype: One end of the junction fails to match germline, which may point to a read error. This rearrangement joins TRBV2 to TRBJ1-1; no clear D gene. Germline CDR1 is SNHLY and CDR2 is FYNNEI. This CDR3 is 11 amino acids long. Written as DNA, the CDR3 is TGTGCCAGCAGGACCGAGGGAGAAGCCTTCTTT. Translated: CASRTEGEAFF.

The chain recombines TRBV25-1 with TRBJ2-1; 7 bases map to TRBD1. The germline CDR1 and CDR2 sequences are MGHDK and SYGVNS. The J segment lost 5 bases and the V segment lost 6 bases, leaving 13 bases of the junction unmatched. This CDR3 has 16 residues. CDR3 DNA: TGTGCCAGCAGGCAGACAGGGATTTGGGGCCACAATGAGCAGTTCTTC. This codes for CASRQTGIWGHNEQFF.

As for this clonotype: An end of the junction differs from the germline gene, which may be a read error. The V and J genes are TRBV2 and TRBJ1-5, with 7 bases matching TRBD1. CDR3 length equals 16 residues. Germline loops: CDR1 SNHLY, CDR2 FYNNEI. The CDR3 region has the DNA TGCGCCAGCAGCCAAGAAGGGGGCAGGGGAGGTCAGCCCCAGCATTTT. Amino acid sequence: CASSQEGGRGGQPQHF.

At least ten counts were recorded for this clonotype. V is TRBV7-9 and J is TRBJ1-2; 7 positions match TRBD1. The germline CDR1 and CDR2 sequences are SEHNR and FQNEAQ (reference sequence). This CDR3 is built from 15 residues. After removal of 7 bases from V and 1 base from J, the junction contained 9 bases not matched to a gene. CDR3 nucleotides: TGTGCCAGCACCGACAGGGCCTCCCTTAACTATGGCTACACCTTC. The encoded protein is CASTDRASLNYGYTF.

This clonotype was picked up a small number of times. J is TRBJ1-1 and V is TRBV2, with D uncertain. The V gene lost 4 bases and the J gene lost 7 bases, with 13 bases spanning the gap. Germline V lookup: CDR1 SNHLY, CDR2 FYNNEI. CDR3 length: 13 amino acids. The chain's CDR3 is CASSGTSGSEAFF. CDR3 DNA sequence: TGTGCCAGCAGTGGGACTAGCGGGAGTGAAGCTTTCTTT.

The V and J genes are TRBV2 and TRBJ1-1; D call uncertain. Deletions cut 5 bases from V and 8 bases from J, with 9 bases between. The CDR3 runs to 11 residues. Germline-derived CDR1 and CDR2 are SNHLY and FYNNEI. CDR3: CASSIGWEAFF. CDR3 coding DNA: TGTGCCAGCAGTATCGGATGGGAAGCTTTCTTT. The full variable domain, completed using reference TRBV2 and TRBJ1-1, is EPEVTQTPSHQVTQMGQEVILRCVPISNHLYFYWYRQILGQKVEFLVSFYNNEISEKSEIFDDQFSVERPDGSNFTLKIRSTKLEDSAMYFCASSIGWEAFFGQGTRLTVV.

This chain uses TRBV7-3 with TRBJ1-6, with D unresolved. The CDR3 totals 13 residues. V lost 2 bases to trimming and J lost 7 bases, with 6 bases between them. CDR1 is SGHTA and CDR2 is FQGTGA in the germline V gene. CDR3 bases: TGTGCCAGCAGCTTAGACCCCAATTCACCCCTCCACTTT. Encoded protein: CASSLDPNSPLHF.

This clonotype has a count of ten or more. This sequence joins TRBV15 and TRBJ2-5; D is possibly TRBD1 or TRBD2 (5 bases each). The germline V gene encodes CDR1 LNHNV and CDR2 YYDKDF (reference sequence). The CDR3 runs to 15 residues. Trimming pared 0 bases from V and 1 base from J, leaving 9 bases between. This CDR3 reads CATSRDPGTQETQYF. CDR3 nucleotide sequence: TGTGCCACCAGCAGAGATCCTGGGACCCAAGAGACCCAGTACTTC.

This clonotype occurred many times. The chain employs TRBV20-1 and TRBJ2-7; 7 bases align to TRBD2. The CDR3 spans 14 residues. The germline gives CDR1 DFQATT, CDR2 SNEGSKA (reference sequence). The junction had 2 bases not matched to a gene; V was cut back by 0 bases and J by 0 bases. As DNA, the CDR3 is TGCAGTGCTAGAGAGGGAGGGTTCTCCTACGAGCAGTACTTC. It codes for CSAREGGFSYEQYF.

V usage is TRBV10-3 and J usage is TRBJ1-2; 11 bases line up with TRBD1. Germline values: CDR1 ENHRY, CDR2 SYGVKD. Trimming removed 8 bases from V and 4 bases from J; junction bases left unmatched: 6. The length of the CDR3 is 14 residues. The CDR3 reads CAIGQGASSYGYTF. The CDR3 DNA reads TGTGCCATCGGACAGGGGGCTTCTTCCTATGGCTACACCTTC.

This clonotype was seen many times. V gene TRBV20-1 combines with J gene TRBJ2-2; D may be TRBD1 (6 bases). The CDR3 runs to 15 residues. V gave up 0 bases and J gave up 4 bases, with 12 bases separating them. Looked up from germline, CDR1 is DFQATT and CDR2 is SNEGSKA (reference sequence). Here the CDR3 reads CSARDQGSGTGELFF. CDR3 bases: TGCAGTGCTAGAGACCAGGGGTCTGGCACCGGGGAGCTGTTTTTT.

The chain uses TRBV5-5 and TRBJ2-5, with TRBD1 identical over 9 bases. The germline CDR1 and CDR2 sequences are SGHKS and YYEKEE (reference sequence). With V trimmed by 4 bases and J by 4 bases, 8 bases remained unmatched. The CDR3 extends over 15 amino acids. The CDR3 coding sequence is TGTGCCAGCAGCACAGGGACAGGGCGAGGAGAGACCCAGTACTTC. The encoded protein is CASSTGTGRGETQYF.

The V and J genes are TRBV10-3 and TRBJ1-2, with 8 nucleotides matching TRBD1. Germline lookup yields CDR1 ENHRY and CDR2 SYGVKD. J gave up 6 bases and V 0 bases, and 9 bases lay outside the gene matches. This CDR3 has 16 residues. Written as DNA, the CDR3 is TGTGCCATCAGTGAGTCGGGGACAGGCGGACGCGATGGCTACACCTTC. It yields the protein CAISESGTGGRDGYTF.

In its sample, this clonotype was seen many times. V usage is TRBV5-6 and J usage is TRBJ2-7; 7 bases fit TRBD2. Unmatched junction bases numbered 7, after V lost 0 bases and J lost 4 bases. This CDR3 is 15 amino acids long. Per germline, CDR1 SGHDT and CDR2 YYEEEE. The CDR3: CASSLAVRGLYEQYF. The CDR3 DNA sequence: TGTGCCAGCAGCTTGGCCGTCCGGGGACTATACGAGCAGTACTTC.

This rearrangement joins TRBV10-3 to TRBJ2-7; possible D gene TRBD2, 5 bases. The V end lost 6 bases, the J end lost 5 bases, and 11 bases lay between the germline ends. Germline V lookup: CDR1 ENHRY, CDR2 SYGVKD. CDR3 length: 12 amino acids. CDR3 nucleotide sequence: TGTGCCATCAGCTTGACTATGGACGAGCAGTACTTC. Protein sequence: CAISLTMDEQYF.

The chain carries TRBV2 and TRBJ2-5, with 7 bases that match TRBD2. This CDR3 region has 15 residues. Germline-derived CDR1 and CDR2 are SNHLY and FYNNEI. V shed 6 bases, J shed 1 base, and the junction held 8 bases outside the gene matches. This CDR3 reads CASSRRASGQETQYF. DNA for the CDR3: TGTGCCAGCAGCCGTAGGGCTAGCGGCCAAGAGACCCAGTACTTC.